The entry that follows covers one T cell receptor (beta chain) sequence. The sample comes from a study of shared clonotypes between healthy human individuals. TCRdb's table, derived via immunoSEQ multiplex PCR, lists solely in-frame clones and lacks some. Altogether some 2,400,000 clones are present, about 94% being singletons, with the ten largest covering roughly 0.13%. With 2 bases removed from V and 0 bases from J, the gap between germline ends came to 7 bases. Germline CDR1 is ENHRY and CDR2 is SYGVKD. The length of the CDR3 is 14 residues. The TCR comes from a man aged 18 to 35 in good health. The V and J genes are TRBV10-3 and TRBJ1-1; possibly TRBD1 for D (5 bases). Specimen: naive CD4+ T cells sorted from blood. Regarding subset: CD45RA+ positively selected. The CDR3 nucleotides read TGTGCCATCAGTGAGGACAGAATGAACACTGAAGCTTTCTTT. As protein: CAISEDRMNTEAFF.